Listed below are T cell receptor beta chains from one sample, sequenced in a study of T cells in narcolepsy. The repertoire was sequenced with immunoSEQ multiplex PCR; TCRdb's copy has only in-frame clones and lacks some. The table shows tens of thousands of clones, with 80% to 85% occurring only once. The sequencing sample was made of memory (CD45RA-) CD4+ T cells from blood. The receptor set was obtained from a human donor in good health. The CDR3 runs from the conserved cysteine through the conserved F or W. Fields, in order: J gene, clone size, V gene, D gene, CDR3 protein, CDR3 DNA. A D gene is named only where the DNA matches it firmly. Clone size is shown for a subset of rows, as once, few, many or a class of expanded clone.

j_gene: TRBJ2-6; abundance: .; v_gene: TRBV7-3; d_gene: .; CDR3aa: CASSPKTGSPLSGANVLTF; CDR3nt: TGTGCCAGCAGCCCAAAGACAGGCTCCCCCCTCTCTGGGGCCAACGTCCTGACTTTC
j_gene: TRBJ2-6; abundance: .; v_gene: TRBV11-3; d_gene: .; CDR3aa: CASSAHARQSRANVLTF; CDR3nt: TGTGCCAGCAGCGCGCACGCTCGACAAAGTCGGGCCAACGTCCTGACTTTC
j_gene: TRBJ2-2; abundance: .; v_gene: TRBV5-5; d_gene: .; CDR3aa: CASSRGSPVANTGELFF; CDR3nt: TGTGCCAGCAGCCGCGGAAGCCCGGTTGCGAACACCGGGGAGCTGTTTTTT
j_gene: TRBJ1-1; abundance: .; v_gene: TRBV13; d_gene: .; CDR3aa: CASSRDVKAFF; CDR3nt: TGTGCCAGCAGCCGCGACGTAAAAGCTTTCTTT
j_gene: TRBJ2-5; abundance: .; v_gene: TRBV6-6; d_gene: .; CDR3aa: CASSYGAGETQYF; CDR3nt: TGTGCCAGCAGTTACGGAGCCGGAGAGACCCAGTACTTC
j_gene: TRBJ2-2; abundance: .; v_gene: TRBV7-2; d_gene: .; CDR3aa: CASSSTRAGGELFF; CDR3nt: TGTGCCAGCAGCTCAACCAGGGCGGGCGGGGAGCTGTTTTTT
j_gene: TRBJ1-6; abundance: .; v_gene: TRBV11-1; d_gene: .; CDR3aa: CASSLARGGSSYNSPLHF; CDR3nt: TGTGCCAGCAGCTTAGCGCGCGGGGGAAGCTCCTATAATTCACCCCTCCACTTT
j_gene: TRBJ2-4; abundance: .; v_gene: TRBV7-6; d_gene: .; CDR3aa: CASSTGTRGNIQYF; CDR3nt: TGTGCCAGCAGCACCGGGACCCGGGGGAACATTCAGTACTTC
j_gene: TRBJ2-4; abundance: once; v_gene: TRBV6-5; d_gene: TRBD1; CDR3aa: CASVGELRDRRYF; CDR3nt: TGTGCCAGCGTCGGGGAGCTACGGGACAGGCGATACTTC
j_gene: TRBJ2-7; abundance: once; v_gene: TRBV14; d_gene: TRBD2; CDR3aa: CASSQLAGGPYEQYF; CDR3nt: TGTGCCAGCAGCCAACTAGCGGGGGGACCCTACGAGCAGTACTTC
j_gene: TRBJ1-5; abundance: .; v_gene: TRBV2; d_gene: TRBD1; CDR3aa: CASRITGGGNQPQHF; CDR3nt: TGTGCCAGCAGGATTACAGGGGGCGGCAATCAGCCCCAGCATTTT
j_gene: TRBJ2-3; abundance: .; v_gene: TRBV9; d_gene: TRBD1; CDR3aa: CASSREQGSYDTQYF; CDR3nt: TGTGCCAGCAGCCGCGAACAGGGGTCGTATGATACGCAGTATTTT
j_gene: TRBJ2-6; abundance: once; v_gene: TRBV11-2; d_gene: .; CDR3aa: CASSQGSSGANVLTF; CDR3nt: TGTGCCAGCAGCCAAGGCAGCTCTGGGGCCAACGTCCTGACTTTC
j_gene: TRBJ2-1; abundance: .; v_gene: TRBV11-2; d_gene: TRBD1; CDR3aa: CASSFYRGVENEQFF; CDR3nt: TGTGCCAGCAGCTTCTACAGGGGGGTCGAGAATGAGCAGTTCTTC
j_gene: TRBJ2-5; abundance: .; v_gene: TRBV11-2; d_gene: TRBD2; CDR3aa: CASSPTRLAGVGETQYF; CDR3nt: TGTGCCAGCAGCCCGACTCGACTAGCGGGGGTGGGAGAGACCCAGTACTTC
j_gene: TRBJ2-6; abundance: .; v_gene: TRBV27; d_gene: .; CDR3aa: CASSCGCWLQSRANVLTF; CDR3nt: TGTGCCAGCAGTTGTGGATGCTGGCTACAAAGTCGGGCCAACGTCCTGACTTTC
j_gene: TRBJ1-1; abundance: .; v_gene: TRBV10-2; d_gene: .; CDR3aa: CASSPQGRTEAFF; CDR3nt: TGCGCCAGCAGCCCACAGGGAAGAACTGAAGCTTTCTTT
j_gene: TRBJ2-1; abundance: .; v_gene: TRBV2; d_gene: .; CDR3aa: CASSFHNEQFF; CDR3nt: TGTGCCAGCAGTTTTCACAATGAGCAGTTCTTC
j_gene: TRBJ1-6; abundance: .; v_gene: TRBV2; d_gene: TRBD1; CDR3aa: CASSPETGNNSPLHF; CDR3nt: TGTGCCAGCAGTCCTGAGACAGGGAATAATTCACCCCTCCACTTT
j_gene: TRBJ1-5; abundance: .; v_gene: TRBV5-6; d_gene: .; CDR3aa: CASSPWGRDQPQHF; CDR3nt: TGTGCCAGCAGCCCCTGGGGGAGGGATCAGCCCCAGCATTTT
j_gene: TRBJ2-1; abundance: .; v_gene: TRBV7-2; d_gene: .; CDR3aa: CASSLYLRNNEQFF; CDR3nt: TGTGCCAGCAGCTTATATTTGAGAAACAATGAGCAGTTCTTC
j_gene: TRBJ1-3; abundance: .; v_gene: TRBV2; d_gene: .; CDR3aa: CASRATNSGNTIYF; CDR3nt: TGTGCCAGCAGGGCGACAAACTCTGGAAACACCATATATTTT
j_gene: TRBJ1-1; abundance: .; v_gene: TRBV7-8; d_gene: .; CDR3aa: CASSLKNTEAFF; CDR3nt: TGTGCCAGCAGCTTAAAGAACACTGAAGCTTTCTTT
j_gene: TRBJ2-1; abundance: .; v_gene: TRBV7-2; d_gene: .; CDR3aa: CASSLVGGGPAYNEQFF; CDR3nt: TGTGCCAGCAGCTTAGTTGGTGGGGGGCCCGCCTACAATGAGCAGTTCTTC
j_gene: TRBJ2-5; abundance: .; v_gene: TRBV29-1; d_gene: TRBD2; CDR3aa: CSVAAAGGRETQYF; CDR3nt: TGCAGCGTCGCCGCAGCGGGGGGAAGAGAGACCCAGTACTTC
j_gene: TRBJ1-6; abundance: .; v_gene: TRBV6-1; d_gene: .; CDR3aa: CASSEWASPLHF; CDR3nt: TGTGCCAGCAGTGAATGGGCTTCACCCCTCCACTTT
j_gene: TRBJ1-1; abundance: .; v_gene: TRBV2; d_gene: .; CDR3aa: CASSTKAGNTEAFF; CDR3nt: TGTGCCAGCAGTACCAAGGCAGGTAACACTGAAGCTTTCTTT
j_gene: TRBJ2-2; abundance: .; v_gene: TRBV13; d_gene: TRBD1; CDR3aa: CASSSAAGGGGELFF; CDR3nt: TGTGCCAGCAGCTCTGCGGCAGGGGGCGGCGGGGAGCTGTTTTTT
j_gene: TRBJ2-7; abundance: .; v_gene: TRBV6-1; d_gene: TRBD1; CDR3aa: CAVTGGPYEQYF; CDR3nt: TGTGCCGTGACAGGGGGACCCTACGAGCAGTACTTC
j_gene: TRBJ1-2; abundance: few; v_gene: TRBV6-6; d_gene: .; CDR3aa: CASSPTGNYGYTF; CDR3nt: TGTGCCAGCAGTCCTACAGGCAACTATGGCTACACCTTC
j_gene: TRBJ2-2; abundance: .; v_gene: TRBV7-8; d_gene: TRBD1; CDR3aa: CASTPEDRGAGELFF; CDR3nt: TGTGCCAGCACCCCAGAGGACAGGGGAGCGGGGGAGCTGTTTTTT
j_gene: TRBJ2-1; abundance: .; v_gene: TRBV5-1; d_gene: .; CDR3aa: CASSYLSSATMSNEQFF; CDR3nt: TGCGCCAGCAGCTATCTTTCTTCGGCTACAATGAGCAATGAGCAGTTCTTC
j_gene: TRBJ1-4; abundance: few; v_gene: TRBV2; d_gene: .; CDR3aa: CASSEGGGGGEKLFF; CDR3nt: TGTGCCAGCAGTGAAGGCGGAGGGGGGGGTGAAAAACTGTTTTTT
j_gene: TRBJ2-1; abundance: .; v_gene: TRBV5-1; d_gene: .; CDR3aa: CASGRTVRDEQFF; CDR3nt: TGCGCCAGCGGGCGGACAGTGCGGGATGAGCAGTTCTTC
j_gene: TRBJ2-5; abundance: .; v_gene: TRBV11-3; d_gene: .; CDR3aa: CASSLALGGETQYF; CDR3nt: TGTGCCAGCAGCTTAGCCCTAGGGGGAGAGACCCAGTACTTC
j_gene: TRBJ2-3; abundance: .; v_gene: TRBV15; d_gene: .; CDR3aa: CATSRDRASDTQYF; CDR3nt: TGTGCCACCAGCAGAGATCGTGCCTCCGATACGCAGTATTTT
j_gene: TRBJ1-5; abundance: .; v_gene: TRBV5-6; d_gene: .; CDR3aa: CASSAGSSRPQHF; CDR3nt: TGTGCCAGCAGCGCTGGGTCCTCCAGGCCCCAGCATTTT
j_gene: TRBJ1-5; abundance: .; v_gene: TRBV27; d_gene: .; CDR3aa: CASSFEGQGNQPQHF; CDR3nt: TGTGCCAGCAGTTTCGAGGGGCAGGGGAATCAGCCCCAGCATTTT
j_gene: TRBJ1-1; abundance: .; v_gene: TRBV6-6; d_gene: TRBD1; CDR3aa: CASSDLQTGRTEAFF; CDR3nt: TGTGCCAGCAGTGACCTTCAGACAGGGCGGACTGAAGCTTTCTTT
j_gene: TRBJ2-7; abundance: .; v_gene: TRBV7-3; d_gene: .; CDR3aa: CASSLTIGGEQYF; CDR3nt: TGTGCCAGCAGCTTAACGATTGGGGGCGAGCAGTACTTC
j_gene: TRBJ1-6; abundance: .; v_gene: TRBV6-6; d_gene: .; CDR3aa: CASSYRGAGSPLHF; CDR3nt: TGTGCCAGCAGTTATCGGGGGGCCGGTTCACCCCTCCACTTT
j_gene: TRBJ2-1; abundance: .; v_gene: TRBV7-9; d_gene: .; CDR3aa: CASSRPYRSYNEQFF; CDR3nt: TGTGCCAGCAGCCGACCTTATAGGTCCTACAATGAGCAGTTCTTC
j_gene: TRBJ1-2; abundance: few; v_gene: TRBV11-2; d_gene: .; CDR3aa: CASSPDSFYGYTF; CDR3nt: TGTGCCAGCAGCCCAGACAGTTTCTATGGCTACACCTTC
j_gene: TRBJ2-3; abundance: .; v_gene: TRBV6-1; d_gene: .; CDR3aa: CASSEVGRTPSTDTQYF; CDR3nt: TGTGCCAGCAGTGAAGTTGGGCGGACCCCTAGCACAGATACGCAGTATTTT
j_gene: TRBJ1-4; abundance: .; v_gene: TRBV15; d_gene: TRBD1; CDR3aa: CATSRGEGAREKLFF; CDR3nt: TGTGCCACCAGTAGGGGGGAGGGGGCGAGAGAAAAACTGTTTTTT
j_gene: TRBJ2-2; abundance: .; v_gene: TRBV4-2; d_gene: TRBD1; CDR3aa: CASSRDRAGELFF; CDR3nt: TGTGCCAGCAGCCGGGACAGGGCCGGGGAGCTGTTTTTT
j_gene: TRBJ2-7; abundance: few; v_gene: TRBV10-1; d_gene: .; CDR3aa: CASSESIVSGGGSYEQYF; CDR3nt: TGCGCCAGCAGTGAGTCGATAGTGTCTGGCGGGGGCAGCTACGAGCAGTACTTC
j_gene: TRBJ1-3; abundance: .; v_gene: TRBV18; d_gene: TRBD1; CDR3aa: CASSHKPGQGAVGSGNTIYF; CDR3nt: TGTGCCAGCTCACATAAACCGGGACAGGGCGCTGTGGGCTCTGGAAACACCATATATTTT
j_gene: TRBJ2-3; abundance: .; v_gene: TRBV19; d_gene: TRBD1; CDR3aa: CASSYGDSLSTDTQYF; CDR3nt: TGTGCCAGTTCTTACGGGGACAGTCTTAGCACAGATACGCAGTATTTT
j_gene: TRBJ1-1; abundance: .; v_gene: TRBV2; d_gene: .; CDR3aa: CASADYVQAVAFF; CDR3nt: TGTGCCAGCGCGGACTATGTCCAAGCTGTAGCTTTCTTT
j_gene: TRBJ2-3; abundance: .; v_gene: TRBV9; d_gene: .; CDR3aa: CASSVVNSDTQYF; CDR3nt: TGTGCCAGCAGCGTAGTGAACTCAGATACGCAGTATTTT
j_gene: TRBJ1-6; abundance: few; v_gene: TRBV19; d_gene: .; CDR3aa: CASSPLRGVGSPLHF; CDR3nt: TGTGCCAGTAGCCCTCTGCGGGGTGTCGGATCACCCCTCCACTTT